This TCR beta chain originates from a study of response to subunit inactivated influenza vaccine. TCRdb re-called the RT-PCR reads with MiXCR, one entry per CDR3 protein. The table includes about 540,000 distinct CDR3 sequences, approximately 22% detected once. Germline V lookup: CDR1 MGHDK, CDR2 SYGVNS. This CDR3 spans 15 amino acids. Trimming took 2 bases from V and 0 from J; bases not matched to a gene: 2. This clonotype has just one count. This sample also belongs to another study, concerning T cells expressing NK-cell markers. That paper states: Synthesis of TCR beta cDNA relied on 5'RACE template switching carrying UMIs. Roughly 6 donors showed dominant NKG2C+ clonotypes comprising about 1.0-7.0% of their CD8+ T cells. Leadership of the CD3+CD56-NKG2C+ fraction also belonged to these clonotypes in a handful of donors. Whether expanded NKG2C-expressing T cell clones recognize HCMV is unknown.

V is TRBV25-1 and J is TRBJ2-3, with 7 bases identical to TRBD1. Sequencing used CD4+ T cells sorted from PBMCs, obtained 11 to 12 days after vaccination. The source is a man aged 50 to 59 who received an inactivated influenza vaccine. DNA of the CDR3: TGTGCCAGCAGTGAACAGGGGGATAGCACAGATACGCAGTATTTT. Its translation: CASSEQGDSTDTQYF.